Listed here are 14 T cell receptor beta chains from one sample, sequenced in a study of cytomegalovirus exposure and HLA in healthy donors. Vbeta (60) and Jbeta (13) primers were used in the PCR. Sequencing used immunoSEQ multiplex PCR; TCRdb keeps in-frame clones, though not all of them. The sample has some 76,000 clones; approximately 84% are singletons. Sequenced material: PBMCs. The receptors derive from a woman aged 45-65 years in good health and CMV-seronegative.

This chain links TRBV11-2 with TRBJ2-1, with 11 positions matching TRBD2. Germline-derived CDR1 and CDR2 are SGHAT and FQNNGV. J gave up 4 bases and V 6 bases, and 8 bases lay outside the gene matches. CDR3 size: 16 residues. The CDR3 DNA follows: TGTGCCAGCAGGCGGGCCGGGACTAGCGGTTACAATGAGCAGTTCTTC. Protein product: CASRRAGTSGYNEQFF. Full variable domain (rest looked up from reference TRBV11-2 and TRBJ2-1): EAGVAQSPRYKIIEKRQSVAFWCNPISGHATLYWYQQILGQGPKLLIQFQNNGVVDDSQLPKDRFSAERLKGVDSTLKIQPAKLEDSAVYLCASRRAGTSGYNEQFFGPGTRLTVL.

The rearrangement links TRBV7-3 to TRBJ2-1; TRBD1 aligns across 10 bases. The germline V gene has CDR1 SGHTA and CDR2 FQGTGA. There are 15 residues in the CDR3. Unmatched junction bases numbered 4, after V lost 4 bases and J lost 4 bases. CDR3 protein: CASSSPGQGYNEQFF. As DNA, the CDR3 is TGTGCCAGCAGCTCTCCGGGACAGGGGTACAATGAGCAGTTCTTC.

This clone has only one observation. The rearrangement links TRBV29-1 to TRBJ2-2, with 8 bases lining up with TRBD2. V was pared by 3 bases and J by 5 bases, with 20 bases of the junction left unmatched. The CDR3 runs 19 residues. Germline CDR1 is SQVTM and CDR2 is ANQGSEA. CDR3 residues: CSVDRGLSSGSDFTGELFF. The CDR3 nucleotides read TGCAGCGTTGATCGGGGACTCTCGAGCGGGAGCGATTTTACCGGGGAGCTGTTTTTT.

V gene TRBV7-9 combines with J gene TRBJ1-1; the match to TRBD1 covers 10 bases. Per germline, CDR1 SEHNR and CDR2 FQNEAQ (reference sequence). This CDR3 comprises 15 residues. J was trimmed by 5 bases and V by 4 bases; bases with no gene match: 7. CDR3 sequence reads: CASSSEDRGHTEAFF. The DNA of the CDR3 is TGTGCCAGCAGCTCTGAAGACAGGGGGCATACTGAAGCTTTCTTT. Full variable domain (rest looked up from reference TRBV7-9 and TRBJ1-1): DTGVSQNPRHKITKRGQNVTFRCDPISEHNRLYWYRQTLGQGPEFLTYFQNEAQLEKSRLLSDRFSAERPKGSFSTLEIQRTEQGDSAMYLCASSSEDRGHTEAFFGQGTRLTVV.

This clone appeared a few times. The chain has TRBV14 and TRBJ1-1; no clear D gene. In germline, CDR1 is SGHDN, CDR2 FVKESK. The CDR3 has 14 amino acids. V gave up 1 base and J gave up 5 bases, with 11 bases separating them. CDR3 protein: CASSQGMGRTEAFF. CDR3 DNA sequence: TGTGCCAGCAGCCAAGGGATGGGCAGGACTGAAGCTTTCTTT.

This chain joins TRBV2 and TRBJ1-1; 8 bases line up with TRBD1. The CDR3 extends over 12 amino acids. Losses at the gene ends were 3 bases for V and 10 bases for J; bases not matched to a gene: 4. Per the germline V gene, CDR1 is SNHLY and CDR2 is FYNNEI. In nucleotides, the CDR3 is TGTGCCAGCAGTGACAGGGGGCTAGGAGCTTTCTTT. It encodes CASSDRGLGAFF.

The chain carries TRBV27 and TRBJ1-5; D may be TRBD1 (5 bases). This CDR3 has 18 amino acids. Trimming pared 0 bases from V and 0 bases from J, leaving 15 bases between. Germline CDR1 is MNHEY and CDR2 is SMNVEV (reference sequence). The CDR3 nucleotides are TGTGCCAGCAGTTTATCGGGGCACTTAATATATAGCAATCAGCCCCAGCATTTT. It codes for CASSLSGHLIYSNQPQHF.

The rearrangement joins TRBV19 to TRBJ1-1, with 9 bases matching TRBD1. Germline V CDR1 and CDR2: LNHDA, SQIVND (reference sequence). Trimming at V came to 9 bases and at J to 4 bases, leaving 9 bases not matched to a gene. This CDR3 is built from 14 residues. CDR3 in amino acids: CASLLQGARTEAFF. CDR3 DNA: TGTGCCAGCCTACTACAGGGGGCTCGCACTGAAGCTTTCTTT.

The chain links TRBV7-9 to TRBJ1-3, with 7 bases that match TRBD1. This CDR3 is 15 amino acids long. Germline CDR1 reads SEHNR; CDR2 reads FQNEAQ (reference sequence). V gave up 5 bases and J gave up 0 bases; unmatched junction bases: 4. CDR3 region: CASSAAGGSGNTIYF. CDR3 nucleotides: TGTGCCAGCAGCGCAGCAGGGGGCTCTGGAAACACCATATATTTT.

The V and J genes are TRBV2 and TRBJ2-7; TRBD1 matches 11 bases. The CDR3 loop spans 15 amino acids. V was clipped by 6 bases and J by 7 bases; unmatched bases: 11. The V gene's germline CDR1 is SNHLY and CDR2 FYNNEI. This CDR3 is CASSRFGQGAGEQYF. CDR3 bases: TGTGCCAGCAGCCGTTTTGGACAGGGGGCGGGGGAGCAGTACTTC.

This chain connects TRBV7-2 to TRBJ2-2; D possibly corresponds to TRBD1 (6 bases). Trimming took off 6 bases at V and 2 bases at J, with 13 bases between the two ends. The CDR3 has 15 amino acids. From germline, CDR1 is SGHTA and CDR2 FQGNSA. CDR3 nucleotides: TGTGCCAGCAGGCCACAGGGTTTAAACACCGGGGAGCTGTTTTTT. This sequence encodes CASRPQGLNTGELFF.

The V gene is TRBV14, the J gene TRBJ2-7, with TRBD1 identical over 9 bases. The CDR3 is 15 amino acids. Germline assignment: CDR1 SGHDN and CDR2 FVKESK. The J segment lost 3 bases and the V segment lost 0 bases, leaving 3 bases of the junction unmatched. DNA for the CDR3: TGTGCCAGCAGCCAAGACTACAGGGGGCGCTACGAGCAGTACTTC. Amino acids: CASSQDYRGRYEQYF.

This chain uses TRBV9 with TRBJ2-6, with 7 bases identical to TRBD1. Per germline, CDR1 SGDLS and CDR2 YYNGEE. The CDR3 is made up of 15 amino acids. V shed 1 base, J shed 3 bases, and the junction held 1 base outside the gene matches. The CDR3 nucleotides read TGTGCCAGCAGCGTAAGGGGGCTTGGGGCCAACGTCCTGACTTTC. Its translation is CASSVRGLGANVLTF.

The V gene is TRBV29-1, the J gene TRBJ1-1, with D possibly TRBD1 on 5 matching bases. The germline V gene encodes CDR1 SQVTM and CDR2 ANQGSEA. This CDR3 has 14 residues. V lost 6 bases, J lost 1 base, and 15 bases lay in between. This CDR3 reads CSVKTDNRNTEAFF. CDR3 DNA sequence: TGCAGCGTGAAGACGGACAACAGGAACACTGAAGCTTTCTTT.